The 22 T cell receptor beta chains in this list originate from one sample, sequenced in a study of control samples from healthy donors and cancer patients. TCRdb's copy holds only in-frame clones and misses some; the assay was immunoSEQ multiplex PCR. Of 150,000 to 200,000 clones listed, 96% were seen once; the top ten hold 0.95% to 1.1%. The source material was blood. The receptors stem from a young woman in good health.

V gene TRBV3-1 (or the pseudogene TRBV3-2) combines with J gene TRBJ2-1, with D maybe TRBD1 (5 bases). This CDR3 has 14 residues. V lost 0 bases to trimming and J lost 2 bases, with 5 bases between them. Germline assignment: CDR1 LGHDT and CDR2 YNNKEL (reference sequence). CDR3 nucleotide sequence: TGTGCCAGCAGCCAAGAGGACACCTACAATGAGCAGTTCTTC. Translating gives CASSQEDTYNEQFF.

The chain joins TRBV28 to TRBJ1-4; D remains unclear. The CDR3 consists of 14 residues. V lost 7 bases to trimming and J lost 4 bases, with 13 bases between them. Germline V CDR1 and CDR2: MDHEN, SYDVKM. CDR3: CASTSPVVNEKLFF. CDR3 bases: TGTGCCAGCACCTCTCCGGTGGTTAATGAAAAACTGTTTTTT.

This chain links TRBV28 with TRBJ2-7, with TRBD1 identical over 8 bases. Germline trimming cut 6 bases from V and 2 bases from J; bases unmatched to any gene: 12. CDR3 length equals 16 residues. CDR1 is MDHEN and CDR2 is SYDVKM in the germline V gene. In DNA, the CDR3 is TGTGCCAGCAGCAGATTGGACAGGGTTGAGACCTACGAGCAGTACTTC. It yields the protein CASSRLDRVETYEQYF. The full variable domain, rest sourced from reference TRBV28 and TRBJ2-7, is DVKVTQSSRYLVKRTGEKVFLECVQDMDHENMFWYRQDPGLGLRLIYFSYDVKMKEKGDIPEGYSVSREKKERFSLILESASTNQTSMYLCASSRLDRVETYEQYFGPGTRLTVT.

The chain is built from TRBV12-3 or TRBV12-4 and TRBJ1-2; D is unresolved. There are 13 residues in the CDR3. The V end was cut by 6 bases, the J end by 5 bases, with 13 bases between. CDR3 residues: CASRSGYEYGYTF. CDR3 DNA sequence: TGTGCCAGCAGATCAGGTTATGAATATGGCTACACCTTC.

The chain joins TRBV30 to TRBJ1-2, with unresolved D. The ends were cut back, 2 bases at V and 2 bases at J, with 6 bases in the middle. The V gene's germline CDR1 is GTSNPN and CDR2 SVGIG (reference sequence). The CDR3 has 12 residues. The CDR3 reads CAWSRQNYGYTF. DNA of the CDR3: TGTGCCTGGAGTCGGCAAAACTATGGCTACACCTTC. Using reference TRBV30 and TRBJ1-2 for the parts outside the CDR3, the full variable domain is SQTIHQWPATLVQPVGSPLSLECTVEGTSNPNLYWYRQAAGRGLQLLFYSVGIGQISSEVPQNLSASRPQDRQFILSSKKLLLSDSGFYLCAWSRQNYGYTFGSGTRLTVV.

This rearrangement joins TRBV5-1 to TRBJ2-7; D is unclear. The V end lost 0 bases, the J end lost 2 bases, and 9 bases lay between the germline ends. The length of the CDR3 is 14 residues. Germline CDR1 reads SGHRS; CDR2 reads YFSETQ. As DNA, the CDR3 is TGCGCCAGCAGCTTGGACGGGCAAACCTACGAGCAGTACTTC. Residues: CASSLDGQTYEQYF.

The CDR3 nucleotides read TGTGCCAGCAGTCCCGGGACAGGGTCTGGGGCCAACGTCCTGACTTTC. This sequence encodes CASSPGTGSGANVLTF. The chain uses TRBV6-4 and TRBJ2-6; 9 nucleotides match TRBD1. CDR1 and CDR2 (germline): MRHNA, SNTAGT. Trimming cost V 5 bases and J 1 base; bases outside gene matches: 3. CDR3 size: 16 residues.

The V and J genes are TRBV18 and TRBJ1-3, with no clear D. Trimming cost V 5 bases and J 0 bases, with 14 bases left between them. CDR3 length: 16 amino acids. Germline V lookup: CDR1 KGHSH, CDR2 LQKENI. The CDR3 DNA sequence: TGTGCCAGCTCAACCACCCACAGTAGCTCTGGAAACACCATATATTTT. It translates to CASSTTHSSSGNTIYF.

This chain's CDR3 is CATAKYGAEDNSPLHF. Written as DNA, the CDR3 is TGTGCCACCGCGAAATACGGGGCCGAGGATAATTCACCCCTCCACTTT. The rearrangement links TRBV10-3 to TRBJ1-6; D possibly corresponds to TRBD1 (5 bases). The germline V and J ends were trimmed by 10 bases and 5 bases, with 21 bases remaining between them. The CDR3 totals 16 residues. Germline V CDR1 and CDR2: ENHRY, SYGVKD.

This chain joins TRBV11-1 and TRBJ2-7, with 11 bases fitting TRBD1. Losses at the gene ends were 4 bases for V and 10 bases for J; bases not matched to a gene: 12. From germline, CDR1 is SGHAT and CDR2 FQDESV (reference sequence). CDR3 length: 15 amino acids. The CDR3 DNA reads as TGTGCCAGCAGCTCCTATGTAGGGACAGGGGGTCCCCAGTACTTC. Amino acid sequence: CASSSYVGTGGPQYF.

This rearrangement joins TRBV19 to TRBJ1-6, with D unresolved. Trimming removed 3 bases at V and 5 bases at J, with 5 bases between. Germline loops: CDR1 LNHDA, CDR2 SQIVND (reference sequence). The CDR3 has 13 residues. CDR3 loop: CASSISDNSPLHF. CDR3 in DNA: TGTGCCAGTAGTATTTCAGATAATTCACCCCTCCACTTT.

This clone has only one observation. This chain joins TRBV29-1 and TRBJ1-5; the D gene is possibly TRBD1 (5 bases). The CDR3 contains 15 residues. The germline V and J ends were trimmed by 6 bases and 0 bases, with 15 bases remaining between them. Germline CDR1 is SQVTM and CDR2 is ANQGSEA. The CDR3 bases are TGCAGCGTACGGGTGGACAACTATAGCAATCAGCCCCAGCATTTT. Protein sequence: CSVRVDNYSNQPQHF.

The CDR3 coding sequence is TGTGCCAGCAGTTTAGGGGCCCTACGGGGCTCTGGAAACACCATATATTTT. It specifies CASSLGALRGSGNTIYF. The chain combines TRBV28 with TRBJ1-3, with TRBD1 as a possible D gene (5 bases). Trimming stripped 2 bases from V and 0 bases from J, with 14 bases between. This CDR3 comprises 17 residues. CDR1 is MDHEN, CDR2 SYDVKM, per germline. Full variable domain (outside the CDR3, taken from reference TRBV28 and TRBJ1-3): DVKVTQSSRYLVKRTGEKVFLECVQDMDHENMFWYRQDPGLGLRLIYFSYDVKMKEKGDIPEGYSVSREKKERFSLILESASTNQTSMYLCASSLGALRGSGNTIYFGEGSWLTVV.

The chain uses TRBV6-2 or TRBV6-3 and TRBJ2-3; D might be TRBD1 or TRBD2, each matching 6 bases. The ends were cut back, 6 bases at V and 9 bases at J, with 13 bases in the middle. This CDR3 is 12 amino acids long. In germline, CDR1 is MNHEY, CDR2 SVGEGT. The CDR3 DNA reads as TGTGCCAGCAGCCTACAGGGACTCACGCAGTATTTT. Translation: CASSLQGLTQYF.

The rearrangement links TRBV2 to TRBJ2-3; 11 bases are shared with TRBD2. CDR1 is SNHLY and CDR2 is FYNNEI in the germline V gene. V shed 4 bases and J 4 bases; nucleotides not matched to a gene: 4. The CDR3 covers 15 residues. In DNA form, the CDR3 reads TGTGCCAGCAGTGTTAGCGGGGGGGTCTCAGATACGCAGTATTTT. Translating gives CASSVSGGVSDTQYF.

This clone was observed once. The CDR3 loop is CASSLLQRLTYGYTF. CDR3 nucleotides: TGTGCCAGCAGCTTATTACAGCGTCTGACCTATGGCTACACCTTC. The chain employs TRBV11-2 and TRBJ1-2, with D hard to call. Germline V gene sequence: CDR1 SGHAT, CDR2 FQNNGV. The CDR3 runs to 15 residues. V dropped 2 bases and J dropped 4 bases, with 14 bases sitting between them.

In its sample, this clone was seen once. The chain is built from TRBV6-5 and TRBJ1-6; 8 positions match TRBD1. V was clipped by 4 bases and J by 8 bases; unmatched bases: 7. This CDR3 region has 15 residues. Germline CDR1 MNHEY, CDR2 SVGAGI. Here the CDR3 reads CASSSGQGGYSPLHF. CDR3 coding DNA: TGTGCCAGCAGTTCTGGACAGGGTGGATATTCACCCCTCCACTTT.

The chain's CDR3 is CSVNRGTNEKLFF. The CDR3 DNA sequence: TGCAGCGTTAACAGGGGAACTAATGAAAAACTGTTTTTT. The V and J genes are TRBV29-1 and TRBJ1-4; 7 bases align to TRBD1. Losses at the gene ends were 5 bases for V and 1 base for J; bases not matched to a gene: 1. The CDR3 has 13 amino acids. In germline, CDR1 is SQVTM, CDR2 ANQGSEA.

V is TRBV28 and J is TRBJ2-2, with 8 bases fitting TRBD2. The CDR3 sequence is 17 residues long. Trimming cost V 2 bases and J 4 bases; bases outside gene matches: 9. Germline V gene lookup returns CDR1 MDHEN and CDR2 SYDVKM. For the CDR3, the DNA is TGTGCCAGCAGTTTAGCGGTCGGCGGGAGGAGCACCGGGGAGCTGTTTTTT. Its protein is CASSLAVGGRSTGELFF.

V usage is TRBV19 and J usage is TRBJ1-5; 12 bases are shared with TRBD1. Germline V gene lookup returns CDR1 LNHDA and CDR2 SQIVND (reference sequence). V dropped 6 bases and J dropped 7; count of bases not matched to a gene: 10. The CDR3 sequence is 16 residues long. The DNA for the CDR3 is TGTGCCAGTAGCCCCTGGGGACAGGGGGCTCGACAGCCCCAGCATTTT. This translates into CASSPWGQGARQPQHF. Variable domain in full (rest from reference TRBV19 and TRBJ1-5): DGGITQSPKYLFRKEGQNVTLSCEQNLNHDAMYWYRQDPGQGLRLIYYSQIVNDFQKGDIAEGYSVSREKKESFPLTVTSAQKNPTAFYLCASSPWGQGARQPQHFGDGTRLSIL.

The genes are TRBV6-5 and TRBJ2-7; weak D call: TRBD1 (5 bases). Trimming stripped 2 bases from V and 6 bases from J, with 11 bases between. The CDR3 extends over 13 amino acids. From germline, CDR1 is MNHEY and CDR2 SVGAGI. The CDR3 bases are TGTGCCAGCAGTTACGGGGCAAGTCGCGAGCAGTACTTC. Protein product: CASSYGASREQYF.

The J gene is TRBJ2-7, the V gene TRBV2, with D perhaps TRBD1 (5 bases). The CDR3 totals 15 residues. The V gene's germline CDR1 is SNHLY and CDR2 FYNNEI. V dropped 2 bases and J dropped 4 bases, with 15 bases sitting between them. CDR3 region: CASSETAQGGYEQYF. CDR3 DNA: TGTGCCAGCAGTGAAACGGCTCAGGGTGGATACGAGCAGTACTTC.